The 27 T cell receptor beta chains below all came from one sample that was sequenced in a study of shared clonotypes between healthy human individuals. The method was immunoSEQ multiplex PCR; TCRdb's version includes in-frame clones alone and lacks a portion of them. The data show some 2,500,000 clones, approximately 90% seen once. The sequencing sample was made of naive CD4+ T cells from PBMCs. As to subset: CD45RA+ positively selected. The receptors stem from a man between 18 and 29 years old in good health. Some clones in this sample may be carry-over from other donors' samples.

This chain joins TRBV2 and TRBJ2-1; the match to TRBD2 covers 9 bases. Germline values: CDR1 SNHLY, CDR2 FYNNEI. V dropped 6 bases and J dropped 4; count of bases not matched to a gene: 7. This CDR3 region has 15 residues. CDR3 amino acids: CASRVSGSSYNEQFF. As DNA, the CDR3 is TGTGCCAGCAGGGTTAGCGGGAGCTCTTACAATGAGCAGTTCTTC.

Remarks on this clone: The same CDR3 arises from other DNA sequences in this sample as well. The chain links TRBV7-9 to TRBJ2-3; D unclear. The CDR3 loop spans 12 amino acids. Trimming left V 5 bases short and J 4 bases short, with 7 bases between. The germline V gene encodes CDR1 SEHNR and CDR2 FQNEAQ (reference sequence). The CDR3 bases are TGTGCCAGCAGCCCCGGTCCAGATACGCAGTATTTT. Protein: CASSPGPDTQYF.

The rearrangement uses TRBV6-1 and TRBJ2-7; D may be TRBD2 (5 bases). The germline V gene has CDR1 MNHNS and CDR2 SASEGT. This CDR3 spans 11 amino acids. With 8 bases removed from V and 2 bases from J, the gap between germline ends came to 7 bases. CDR3 residues: CASLTTYEQYF. Here the CDR3 DNA reads TGTGCCAGCCTGACTACCTACGAGCAGTACTTC.

The chain joins TRBV28 to TRBJ2-7; perhaps D is TRBD1 or TRBD2 (5 bases each). CDR3 length: 16 amino acids. Trimming took 5 bases from V and 3 from J, leaving 20 bases between them. The germline CDR1 and CDR2 sequences are MDHEN and SYDVKM. CDR3 DNA: TGTGCCAGCAGTGGGGGTAGCGCCCTCAATCACTACGAGCAGTACTTC. Residues: CASSGGSALNHYEQYF.

The gene calls are TRBV27 and TRBJ1-1; D unclear. V lost 4 bases and J lost 0, with 6 bases in between. CDR3 length: 13 amino acids. Per the germline V gene, CDR1 is MNHEY and CDR2 is SMNVEV (reference sequence). The DNA of the CDR3 is TGTGCCAGCAGTTCGGCCATGAACACTGAAGCTTTCTTT. Translation: CASSSAMNTEAFF.

The chain recombines TRBV5-1 with TRBJ2-1; D may correspond to TRBD1 or TRBD2 (5 bases each). This CDR3 has 15 residues. The V and J ends lost 0 bases and 5 bases respectively, with 12 bases between them. Germline V gene lookup returns CDR1 SGHRS and CDR2 YFSETQ. CDR3 in amino acids: CASSLDWGPHNEQFF. DNA for the CDR3: TGCGCCAGCAGCTTGGACTGGGGACCGCACAATGAGCAGTTCTTC.

The V call is TRBV29-1, the J call TRBJ1-2; D not resolved. V gave up 5 bases and J gave up 4 bases, with 11 bases separating them. CDR3 length: 12 residues. Germline V gene data show CDR1 as SQVTM and CDR2 as ANQGSEA. The CDR3 reads CSVSPGGYGYTF. CDR3 coding DNA: TGCAGCGTTAGCCCGGGCGGCTATGGCTACACCTTC. Full variable domain (rest looked up from reference TRBV29-1 and TRBJ1-2): SAVISQKPSRDICQRGTSLTIQCQVDSQVTMMFWYRQQPGQSLTLIATANQGSEATYESGFVIDKFPISRPNLTFSTLTVSNMSPEDSSIYLCSVSPGGYGYTFGSGTRLTVV.

This clone is a singleton in its sample. CDR3 amino acids: CSVLLTYRGGYEQYF. CDR3 nucleotide sequence: TGCAGCGTCCTCCTTACTTACAGGGGAGGCTACGAGCAGTACTTC. The chain combines TRBV29-1 with TRBJ2-7; D might be TRBD1 (7 bases). Germline loops: CDR1 SQVTM, CDR2 ANQGSEA. This CDR3 comprises 15 residues. Trimming stripped 6 bases from V and 3 bases from J, with 21 bases between.

On this clone: Distinct nucleotide sequences in the sample also encode this CDR3. The CDR3 nucleotides read TGTGCCAGCAGCCTAACAGGGCGAGAGACCCAGTACTTC. Amino acid sequence: CASSLTGRETQYF. The chain has TRBV28 and TRBJ2-5; D perhaps matches TRBD1 (6 bases). The CDR3 length is 13 residues. Germline values: CDR1 MDHEN, CDR2 SYDVKM. Trimming took off 6 bases at V and 4 bases at J, with 12 bases between the two ends.

The chain recombines TRBV19 with TRBJ1-2; D is perhaps TRBD1 (6 bases). Trimming shortened V by 5 bases and J by 4 bases, and 14 bases separated the two germline ends. The CDR3 contains 14 residues. Looked up from germline, CDR1 is LNHDA and CDR2 is SQIVND (reference sequence). The CDR3 here is CASSRATGTYGYTF. As DNA, the CDR3 is TGTGCCAGTAGTCGCGCGACAGGAACCTATGGCTACACCTTC.

The CDR3 nucleotides are TGTGCCAGCAGTTTAGGGGGCCCGAACACCGGGGAGCTGTTTTTT. Protein sequence: CASSLGGPNTGELFF. V and J are TRBV28 and TRBJ2-2; TRBD1 is a possible D gene (6 bases). Germline lookup yields CDR1 MDHEN and CDR2 SYDVKM. With 2 bases removed from V and 0 bases from J, the gap between germline ends came to 7 bases. The CDR3 has 15 residues.

The chain joins TRBV2 to TRBJ2-3; D gene unclear. Germline V gives CDR1 SNHLY, CDR2 FYNNEI. Trimming pared 8 bases from V and 4 bases from J, leaving 19 bases between. The CDR3 loop spans 15 amino acids. Written as DNA, the CDR3 is TGTGCCAGCCGACGGCCGATGCCCACCCCAGATACGCAGTATTTT. Protein product: CASRRPMPTPDTQYF.

The V call is TRBV28, the J call TRBJ1-5, with 10 nucleotides matching TRBD1. V lost 5 bases and J lost 7; bases outside the gene matches: 8. Germline values: CDR1 MDHEN, CDR2 SYDVKM. The CDR3 totals 15 residues. The CDR3 spells CASSAPTGGRQPQHF. CDR3 bases: TGTGCCAGCAGTGCCCCGACAGGGGGCCGCCAGCCCCAGCATTTT.

J is TRBJ1-3 and V is TRBV7-8; TRBD1 is a possible D gene (5 bases). Germline V CDR1 and CDR2: SGHVS, FQNEAQ. V was clipped by 5 bases and J by 2 bases, with 13 bases between them. The CDR3 runs 15 residues. The CDR3 reads CASSRGSGAGNTIYF. CDR3 DNA sequence: TGTGCCAGCAGCCGAGGTTCGGGGGCTGGAAACACCATATATTTT.

The CDR3 sequence is CASTPGTPTTGELFF. Here the CDR3 DNA reads TGCGCCAGCACCCCGGGAACCCCTACCACCGGGGAGCTGTTTTTT. The chain joins TRBV5-1 to TRBJ2-2; TRBD2 is a possible D gene (5 bases). CDR1 and CDR2 from the germline V gene are SGHRS and YFSETQ. The CDR3 is 15 residues long. Trimming removed 6 bases from V and 4 bases from J, with 16 bases in between.

This sequence joins TRBV20-1 and TRBJ1-2, with D unresolved. This CDR3 is built from 11 residues. CDR1 is DFQATT, CDR2 SNEGSKA, per germline (reference sequence). The germline V and J ends were trimmed by 2 bases and 7 bases, with 8 bases remaining between them. CDR3 sequence reads: CSARTLSGYTF. The CDR3 coding sequence is TGCAGTGCTAGAACCCTTAGTGGCTACACCTTC.

As for this clone: The sample contains more than one DNA sequence encoding this CDR3. The V and J genes are TRBV20-1 and TRBJ2-7; no clear D. CDR1 is DFQATT, CDR2 SNEGSKA, per germline (reference sequence). The CDR3 contains 10 residues. V lost 5 bases and J 4 bases, leaving 6 bases between the germline ends. For the CDR3, the DNA is TGCAGTGCTTGGTTGTACGAGCAGTACTTC. Translation: CSAWLYEQYF.

Notes on this clone: Other DNA sequences in the sample encode the same CDR3. The rearrangement uses TRBV6-6 and TRBJ2-5; D unresolved. Deletions cut 2 bases from V and 1 base from J, with 2 bases between. Germline V CDR1 and CDR2: MNHNY, SVGAGI (reference sequence). This CDR3 has 12 amino acids. CDR3 in DNA: TGTGCCAGCAGTTACAGCCAAGAGACCCAGTACTTC. Its protein product is CASSYSQETQYF.

This rearrangement joins TRBV7-8 to TRBJ2-2; 8 bases align to TRBD1. The ends lost 5 bases at V and 3 bases at J; junction bases unmatched: 5. The CDR3 consists of 15 residues. Germline V gives CDR1 SGHVS, CDR2 FQNEAQ. The CDR3: CASSPGQGDTGELFF. For the CDR3, the DNA is TGTGCCAGCAGCCCCGGACAGGGCGACACCGGGGAGCTGTTTTTT.

The V gene is TRBV28, the J gene TRBJ2-3; D possibly corresponds to TRBD2 (6 bases). The CDR3 is 14 residues long. V was trimmed by 3 bases and J by 4 bases, leaving 11 bases between them. Germline V CDR1 and CDR2: MDHEN, SYDVKM. The CDR3 region has the DNA TGTGCCAGCAGTTTCCCCGGAGGGGCAGATACGCAGTATTTT. As protein: CASSFPGGADTQYF.

The chain employs TRBV28 and TRBJ1-1; D possibly corresponds to TRBD1 (6 bases). Germline V gene sequence: CDR1 MDHEN, CDR2 SYDVKM. The V and J ends lost 2 bases and 7 bases respectively, with 11 bases between them. The CDR3 spans 13 residues. CDR3 sequence reads: CASSLRGGVEAFF. DNA for the CDR3: TGTGCCAGCAGTTTAAGGGGGGGGGTTGAAGCTTTCTTT.

The CDR3 reads CVKSDQDRRTSKNIQYF. The CDR3 DNA sequence: TGTGTAAAGAGCGATCAAGATCGTCGGACTAGCAAAAACATTCAGTACTTC. The chain has TRBV28 and TRBJ2-4; 7 nucleotides agree with TRBD2. Germline loops: CDR1 MDHEN, CDR2 SYDVKM. The CDR3 runs to 17 residues.

This chain links TRBV27 with TRBJ1-2; no definite D call. The CDR3 is 14 amino acids. V lost 8 bases, J lost 5 bases, and 18 bases lay in between. Germline V gene lookup returns CDR1 MNHEY and CDR2 SMNVEV (reference sequence). The CDR3 DNA reads as TGTGCCAGCGAACTTGAGGAGGTTGGGTATGGCTACACCTTC. Translating it yields CASELEEVGYGYTF.

The chain couples TRBV5-1 to TRBJ2-7, with 8 bases lining up with TRBD1. The germline gives CDR1 SGHRS, CDR2 YFSETQ. Trimming cost V 5 bases and J 7 bases; bases outside gene matches: 11. This CDR3 has 14 amino acids. The CDR3 protein is CASRVTGESGEQYF. CDR3 bases: TGCGCCAGCAGAGTGACAGGGGAGTCAGGGGAGCAGTACTTC.

The gene calls are TRBV5-1 and TRBJ2-5; maybe TRBD1 (6 bases). CDR3 length: 16 amino acids. Germline loops: CDR1 SGHRS, CDR2 YFSETQ. The ends were cut back, 0 bases at V and 4 bases at J, with 16 bases in the middle. This CDR3 is CASSLAPAGERETQYF. CDR3 nucleotides: TGCGCCAGCAGCTTGGCCCCAGCAGGGGAAAGAGAGACCCAGTACTTC.

Concerning this clone: The same CDR3 can be traced to other DNA sequences in this sample. This chain links TRBV5-4 with TRBJ2-7, with 8 positions matching TRBD1. The CDR3 has 14 amino acids. CDR1 and CDR2 (germline): SGHNT, YYREEE (reference sequence). Unmatched junction bases numbered 3, after V lost 1 base and J lost 3 bases. For the CDR3, the DNA is TGTGCCAGCAGCTTGAAGACAGGGGACTACGAGCAGTACTTC. This codes for CASSLKTGDYEQYF.

The chain combines TRBV21-1 with TRBJ1-5; the listed D gene, TRBD1, was not tested against the DNA. TRBV21-1 is deemed a pseudogene. This CDR3 contains 14 residues. The CDR3 loop reads CASPKGRGNQPQHF. The DNA of the CDR3 is TGTGCCAGCCCGAAGGGCAGGGGCAATCAGCCCCAGCATTTT.